This T cell receptor (beta chain) originates from a study of B cell selection in AIRE deficiency. Assay: immunoSEQ multiplex PCR; the TCRdb copy retains only in-frame clones and omits some. The sample holds about 25,000 clones; about 95% are singletons and the top ten take approximately 0.17%. CD4+CD127+ cells were sorted as the conventional CD4 T cells. Unmatched junction bases numbered 7, after V lost 4 bases and J lost 4 bases. The germline gives CDR1 SGHRS, CDR2 YFSETQ. The CDR3 totals 15 residues. This receptor was identified in a human donor in good health. Sample: CD4+CD127+ conventional T cells sorted from PBMCs. V usage is TRBV5-1 and J usage is TRBJ2-2, with 7 bases fitting TRBD1. CDR3 sequence reads: CASSPTTGTTGELFF. In DNA form, the CDR3 reads TGCGCCAGCAGCCCGACGACAGGGACCACCGGGGAGCTGTTTTTT.